The sequence of this TCR beta chain was determined in a study of cytomegalovirus exposure and HLA in healthy donors. With V trimmed by 1 base and J by 8 bases, 8 bases remained unmatched. There are 15 residues in the CDR3. In germline, CDR1 is LNHNV, CDR2 YYDKDF (reference sequence). The PCR ran on 60 Vbeta and 13 Jbeta primers. Profiling relied on immunoSEQ multiplex PCR, and the TCRdb table lists in-frame clones only, not all of them. The data contain about 100,000 clones, roughly 77% of them singletons. The chain carries TRBV15 and TRBJ1-2; 9 bases are shared with TRBD1. Sequencing was performed on PBMCs. This sequence originates from a woman in her forties or fifties in good health and CMV-seropositive. This chain's CDR3 is CATSRGDDRGNGYTF. Written as DNA, the CDR3 is TGTGCCACCAGCAGAGGTGATGACAGGGGGAACGGCTACACCTTC.